The present TCR beta chain was sequenced within a study of blood T cell repertoires in COVID-19. The overall study: Nucleic acid was either cDNA or gDNA, and it came from T cells, B-cell-depleted T cells, or PBMCs.

Data came from immunoSEQ multiplex PCR; TCRdb stores just in-frame clones and leaves some out. The sample consists of over 80,000 clones, about 86% of them appearing once. The material sequenced was peripheral blood. This sequence originates from an elderly man with active or convalescent COVID-19.

The CDR3 reads CASSTLRVGSGYTF. In nucleotides, the CDR3 is TGTGCCAGTAGTACCTTGAGGGTGGGTTCTGGCTACACCTTC. The V gene is TRBV19, the J gene TRBJ1-2; D is unclear. Germline loops: CDR1 LNHDA, CDR2 SQIVND (reference sequence). Trimming pared 4 bases from V and 7 bases from J, leaving 16 bases between. This CDR3 comprises 14 residues.